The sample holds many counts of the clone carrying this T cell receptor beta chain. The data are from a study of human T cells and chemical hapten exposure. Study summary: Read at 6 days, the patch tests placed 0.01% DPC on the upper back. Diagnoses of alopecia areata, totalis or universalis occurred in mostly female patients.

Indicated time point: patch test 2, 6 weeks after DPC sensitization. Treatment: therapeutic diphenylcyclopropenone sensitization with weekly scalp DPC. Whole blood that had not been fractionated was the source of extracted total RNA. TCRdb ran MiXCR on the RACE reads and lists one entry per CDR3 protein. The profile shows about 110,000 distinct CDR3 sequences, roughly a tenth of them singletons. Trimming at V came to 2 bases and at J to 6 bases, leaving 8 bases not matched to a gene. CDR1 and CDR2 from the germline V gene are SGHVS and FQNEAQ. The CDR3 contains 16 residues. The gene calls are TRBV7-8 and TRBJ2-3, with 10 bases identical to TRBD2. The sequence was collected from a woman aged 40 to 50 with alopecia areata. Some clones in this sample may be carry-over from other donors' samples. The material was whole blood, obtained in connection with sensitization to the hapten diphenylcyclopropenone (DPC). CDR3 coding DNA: TGTGCCAGCAGCTTACTCCGGACTAGCGGTGGGGATACGCAGTATTTT. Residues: CASSLLRTSGGDTQYF.